This T cell receptor (beta chain) was identified during a study of PD-1 blockade in classical Hodgkin lymphoma (dated by TCRdb to 2019 to 2021). Regarding the complete study: Nivolumab dosing was 3 mg/kg intravenously every 2 weeks, continuing until either disease progression or unacceptable toxicity. To define a peripheral blood immune signature of response to PD-1 blockade in classical Hodgkin lymphoma, the study combined TCR beta sequencing with CyTOF. What the work shows at the level of the full study, not this receptor alone: A significant rise by C4D1 was seen in CD4+ but not CD8+ TCR diversity (p=0.0027 vs p=0.16), with the rise being most apparent in complete responders (p=0.02). Baseline TCR diversity was reported to be lower in newly diagnosed patients than in healthy donors and to be lower still in relapsed/refractory patients. The study was restricted to a single clinical trial cohort, and the causes of repertoire differences, possibly disease activity or prior therapy, were left undefined. Baseline diversity similar to that of newly diagnosed patients was observed in trial patients achieving complete response, whereas significantly lower diversity was observed in partial responders and progressors. Lower diversity was seen in patients whose nivolumab began less than 1 year after ASCT, and these patients were left out of later analyses so that immune reconstitution would not confound the results.

In light of the paper, this sample's time point label describes: cycle 4 day 1 (C4D1), after 6 weeks of nivolumab. Every trial patient had relapsed after autologous stem cell transplantation, and cohorts A, B and C differed in prior brentuximab vedotin exposure. Using a Miltenyi CD4+ T cell isolation kit, CD4+ T cells were purified from thawed PBMCs through magnetic negative selection. The trial cohort comprised 56 patients with relapsed/refractory classical Hodgkin lymphoma whose best overall responses were complete response, partial response or progressive disease. In the multi-cohort phase II CheckMate 205 trial, trial patients received single-agent nivolumab. An independent review committee assessed best overall response by applying the 2007 International Working Group response criteria. Trial PBMCs were collected just before the start of nivolumab (C1D1) and during therapy at cycle 2 day 1 and cycle 4 day 1. Peripheral blood was collected in 8 mL Vacutainer Cell Preparation Tubes, from which PBMCs were isolated by centrifugation and then cryopreserved. Purified CD4+ and CD8+ fractions were prepared only for cases in which an additional PBMC sample was available. Magnetically labelled cells were removed on LS columns in a quadroMACS separator, and the flow-through was retained as the purified fraction.

Note on this clone: The antigen this receptor binds is unknown. Base qualities were left out, and no much larger clone turns up one base away.

The CDR3 has 14 amino acids, counting the end cysteine and phenylalanine. CDR3 DNA only is kept here, 42 bases in frame from base 1. For CDR1 and CDR2, the germline V gene lists MNHEY and SVGAGI. Trimming accounts for 4 bases at V and 4 bases at J, while the number of junction bases matched to no gene is 5. The Qiagen DNeasy kit was used to extract genomic DNA both from unsorted PBMCs and from the negatively selected CD4+ and CD8+ fractions. TCR beta CDR3 regions were amplified by immunoSEQ multiplex PCR using primers annealing to V and J segments. Amplification bias was minimized using a synthetic immune receptor repertoire, and residual bias was removed computationally after sequencing. The study's own analysis went as follows. Custom Python scripts were used to quantify repertoire diversity as the Shannon entropy index. The unsorted, CD4+ and CD8+ repertoires were each analyzed separately, with the exception of combined analyses, where CD4+ and CD8+ sequences were merged in silico. A clone counted as expanded when the clone's frequency after treatment rose at least 2-fold relative to C1D1, and clones undetected at baseline were given a pseudocount of 0.5. Clones with 0 or 1 copy at C1D1 were classified as singleton clones, and clones with 2 or more copies were classified as non-singleton clones. By matching protein sequences in sorted samples from the same patient, clones expanded in unsorted samples were annotated as CD4+, CD8+ or unknown. Wilcoxon tests on paired samples were used to test diversity changes from C1D1 to C4D1. TCRdb re-hosts the immuneACCESS table, in-frame sequences only. Its copies lack some clones; in the studies checked, an unresolved V gene accounts for under half of them, and the cause for the rest is not known. V and J calls and clone size follow that table, whereas D and trimming were derived from the DNA. The sample table shows 20,000 to 25,000 clones, and 72% are seen once. The top ten clones comprise around 1.3% of the sample.

The sequencing used CD4+ T cells from blood, collected before the fourth cycle of nivolumab. Recombination connected TRBV6-5 to TRBJ1-1, with 8 junctional bases fitting TRBD1. This receptor was taken from a human donor with classical Hodgkin lymphoma. The CDR3 reads CASSSLGQGTEAFF. The DNA is as follows: TGTGCCAGCAGTTCGCTTGGACAGGGCACTGAAGCTTTCTTT.